This T cell receptor (beta chain) was captured by sequencing in a study of blood T cell repertoires in COVID-19. Across the study: Samples of COVID-19 (acute and convalescent) were obtained from the United States, Italy and Spain. T cells, B-cell-depleted T cells, or PBMCs supplied cDNA or gDNA.

CDR3 length equals 15 residues. Trimming stripped 0 bases from V and 4 bases from J, with 11 bases between. Germline-derived CDR1 and CDR2 are SGHRS and YFSETQ. This clone was counted a few times. Study processing details: Reference gene primer amplification gave nucleated cell count estimates. Generated by immunoSEQ multiplex PCR, the TCRdb table keeps only in-frame clones and is missing some. For V, J and clone size, that table is used; D and trimming come from the DNA. The sample has 100,000 to 150,000 clones, approximately 88% seen once; the top ten hold 10% to 13%. The V gene is TRBV5-1, the J gene TRBJ2-1, with a tentative D call TRBD2 (6 bases). This TCR derives from a man aged 50-59 years with acute or convalescent COVID-19. The sequencing input was peripheral blood. CDR3 protein: CASSLGGGTYNEQFF. For the CDR3, the DNA is TGCGCCAGCAGCTTGGGGGGCGGGACGTACAATGAGCAGTTCTTC.